Listed here are 19 T cell receptor beta chains from one sample, sequenced in a study of low-dose radiotherapy and immunotherapy resistance in tumors. With TRAV- and TRBV-specific primers, first-strand cDNA was made, covering the alpha and beta chains. A constant-region primer paired with the V-primer adapter amplified TCRs over about 19 PCR cycles. One entry per CDR3 protein, called by TCRdb with MiXCR from the reads. The table shows some 15,000 distinct CDR3 sequences, with roughly 52% occurring only once. The receptors stem from a human donor with advanced metastatic prostate, ovarian, gallbladder or colorectal cancer (not recorded which). This table probably holds off-target reads from a library built for another chain.

The V call is TRBV2, the J call TRBJ2-1; 9 bases match TRBD2. V lost 6 bases to trimming and J lost 1 base; unmatched junction nucleotides: 13. This CDR3 is built from 18 residues. Per the germline V gene, CDR1 is SNHLY and CDR2 is FYNNEI. CDR3 nucleotides: TGTGCCAGCAGATCTACTCGCGGGGGGGGAAAATCCTACAATGAGCAGTTCTTC. Translation: CASRSTRGGGKSYNEQFF.

Only one count was recorded for this clonotype. This chain joins TRBV19 and TRBJ2-7; 10 nucleotides align to TRBD2. CDR3 length equals 15 residues. CDR1 is LNHDA and CDR2 is SQIVND in the germline V gene (reference sequence). V shed 1 base and J 5 bases; nucleotides not matched to a gene: 5. CDR3 sequence: CASSIGSSGRDEQYF. The CDR3 coding sequence is TGTGCCAGTAGTATAGGATCTAGCGGGAGAGACGAGCAGTACTTC.

The rearrangement joins TRBV12-3 or TRBV12-4 to TRBJ2-2; 7 bases agree with TRBD2. This CDR3 contains 15 residues. V was pared by 6 bases and J by 3 bases, with 7 bases of the junction left unmatched. CDR3 amino acids: CASSRSSGDTGELFF. For the CDR3, the DNA is TGTGCCAGCAGCCGGTCTAGCGGAGACACCGGGGAGCTGTTTTTT.

The chain uses TRBV2 and TRBJ1-6; D call uncertain. Germline CDR1 reads SNHLY; CDR2 reads FYNNEI. The V and J ends lost 4 bases and 9 bases respectively, with 13 bases between them. The CDR3 has 14 amino acids. The CDR3 DNA sequence: TGTGCCAGCAGTGGTGTCAGACGGGGTTCACCCCTCCACTTT. Residues: CASSGVRRGSPLHF.

This clonotype was recorded a few times. The rearrangement uses TRBV6-1 and TRBJ1-1; D is undetermined. Per germline, CDR1 MNHNS and CDR2 SASEGT. The CDR3 sequence is 15 residues long. V was clipped by 2 bases and J by 4 bases, with 14 bases between them. The CDR3 DNA sequence: TGTGCCAGCAGTGAATATGGGGATTTGAGCACTGAAGCTTTCTTT. Amino acids: CASSEYGDLSTEAFF.

The chain employs TRBV2 and TRBJ1-5; 9 bases fit TRBD1. There are 15 residues in the CDR3. Germline lookup yields CDR1 SNHLY and CDR2 FYNNEI. V trimming: 6 bases; J trimming: 3 bases; junction bases outside the gene matches: 6. In DNA, the CDR3 is TGTGCCAGCAGGGACAGGGGATTTAACAATCAGCCCCAGCATTTT. Translated, it gives CASRDRGFNNQPQHF.

The rearrangement uses TRBV29-1 and TRBJ2-1; tentatively, D is TRBD2 (5 bases). This CDR3 has 12 amino acids. From germline, CDR1 is SQVTM and CDR2 ANQGSEA. With 7 bases removed from V and 3 bases from J, the gap between germline ends came to 10 bases. CDR3 nucleotide sequence: TGCAGCGCCATGGGAGACTACAATGAGCAGTTCTTC. This gives the protein CSAMGDYNEQFF.

V gene TRBV2 combines with J gene TRBJ2-2; D is unclear. V lost 1 base to trimming and J lost 4 bases, with 10 bases between them. Germline values: CDR1 SNHLY, CDR2 FYNNEI. The CDR3 loop spans 15 amino acids. CDR3 region: CASSEVGAPTGELFF. The CDR3 DNA follows: TGTGCCAGCAGTGAAGTCGGTGCACCCACCGGGGAGCTGTTTTTT.

The genes are TRBV3-1 and TRBJ2-1; 9 nucleotides align to TRBD1. Germline assignment: CDR1 LGHDT and CDR2 YNNKEL (reference sequence). The CDR3 has 15 amino acids. V shed 2 bases, J shed 9 bases, and the junction held 8 bases outside the gene matches. Here the CDR3 DNA reads TGTGCCAGCAGCCAATGGGACAGGGTAGAGCGTGAGCAGTTCTTC. The encoded protein is CASSQWDRVEREQFF.

This clonotype was counted a few times. The rearrangement uses TRBV6-1 and TRBJ1-2; 12 bases map to TRBD1. Germline lookup yields CDR1 MNHNS and CDR2 SASEGT. This CDR3 is 14 amino acids long. V dropped 5 bases and J dropped 6; count of bases not matched to a gene: 4. As DNA, the CDR3 is TGTGCCAGCAGTACGGGACAGGGGGCCCATGGCTACACCTTC. It is translated as CASSTGQGAHGYTF.

The rearrangement links TRBV20-1 to TRBJ1-5; no reliable D call. The CDR3 has 13 amino acids. Germline CDR1 reads DFQATT; CDR2 reads SNEGSKA (reference sequence). Trimming took off 5 bases at V and 0 bases at J, with 8 bases between the two ends. CDR3 bases: TGCAGTGCTGCGTCAAATAGCAATCAGCCCCAGCATTTT. Its translation: CSAASNSNQPQHF.

The chain combines TRBV28 with TRBJ2-7; perhaps TRBD2 as D (5 bases). CDR1 is MDHEN, CDR2 SYDVKM, per germline. V was shortened by 5 bases and J by 5 bases, with 10 bases between the two germline ends. This CDR3 spans 12 amino acids. The CDR3 sequence is CASSKTRDEQYF. CDR3 sequence (DNA): TGTGCCAGCAGTAAAACTAGGGACGAGCAGTACTTC.

The rearrangement links TRBV6-5 to TRBJ2-2; D gene ambiguous. Germline V gives CDR1 MNHEY, CDR2 SVGAGI. The V and J ends lost 2 bases and 4 bases respectively, with 5 bases between them. This CDR3 region has 13 residues. This chain's CDR3 is CASSYRGTGELFF. Here the CDR3 DNA reads TGTGCCAGCAGTTACCGTGGCACCGGGGAGCTGTTTTTT.

V is TRBV5-1 and J is TRBJ1-1; 9 nucleotides align to TRBD1. Losses at the gene ends were 4 bases for V and 2 bases for J; bases not matched to a gene: 3. The germline V gene encodes CDR1 SGHRS and CDR2 YFSETQ. The CDR3 runs to 14 residues. CDR3 DNA sequence: TGCGCCAGCAGCCCGGGACAGGGTAACACTGAAGCTTTCTTT. Translated: CASSPGQGNTEAFF.

The chain is built from TRBV7-2 and TRBJ1-4; unclear D gene. The V gene lost 5 bases and the J gene lost 8 bases, with 15 bases spanning the gap. The CDR3 has 14 amino acids. The germline CDR1 and CDR2 sequences are SGHTA and FQGNSA. The CDR3 is CASSRPGLLEKLFF. The CDR3 DNA reads as TGTGCCAGCAGCCGCCCCGGACTCTTGGAAAAACTGTTTTTT.

As regards this clonotype: The conserved phenylalanine or tryptophan normally closing the CDR3 is absent here, so this likely arose from a read error. The limits of the CDR3 on the DNA are not certain, so only TCRdb's listed CDR3 is given. This rearrangement joins TRBV29-1 to TRBJ1-4. Termini included, the CDR3 measures 11 amino acids. Per the germline V gene, CDR1 is SQVTM and CDR2 is ANQGSEA. CDR3: CSVEEGKGLFL.

The chain carries TRBV6-2 or TRBV6-3 and TRBJ1-1; D not certain. V dropped 7 bases and J dropped 0 bases, with 9 bases sitting between them. The CDR3 totals 13 residues. Germline V CDR1 and CDR2: MNHEY, SVGEGT. This CDR3 is CASTLGVNTEAFF. The DNA for the CDR3 is TGTGCCAGCACCCTCGGAGTGAACACTGAAGCTTTCTTT.

This chain links TRBV20-1 with TRBJ2-1, with no clear D. The germline V gene encodes CDR1 DFQATT and CDR2 SNEGSKA (reference sequence). The V gene lost 7 bases and the J gene lost 2 bases, with 12 bases spanning the gap. CDR3 length: 13 residues. The DNA of the CDR3 is TGCAGTGTCCAGAAAATCACCTACAATGAGCAGTTCTTC. Its protein product is CSVQKITYNEQFF.

V gene TRBV6-2 or TRBV6-3 combines with J gene TRBJ2-5, with TRBD1 matching 7 bases. J gave up 1 base and V 11 bases, and 16 bases lay outside the gene matches. Germline V lookup: CDR1 MNHEY, CDR2 SVGEGT. The CDR3 is 16 residues long. The CDR3 region has the DNA TGTGCCGGATCCAGCCGGAAGGGGACAGTCCAAGAGACCCAGTACTTC. It translates to CAGSSRKGTVQETQYF.